These T cell receptor beta chains were read from a single sample in a study of blood T cell repertoires in COVID-19. Method: immunoSEQ multiplex PCR; TCRdb's copy keeps in-frame clones and lacks some. The data contain approximately 90,000 clones, 65% to 85% of them singletons. Specimen: peripheral blood. These receptors were taken from a woman older than 75 with active or convalescent COVID-19. Each CDR3 is given without its conserved first and last residue. D genes are given only for firm matches.

d_call cdr3_length v_call cdr3_aa
TRBD2 12 TRBV9 ASSAGLESNEQF
- 14 TRBV5-1 ASSLAGSNSGNTIY
- 11 TRBV10-3 AISESEGDGYT
- 11 TRBV27 ASSLRGNQPQH
- 8 TRBV20-1 SVASPEQY
- 12 TRBV6-5 ASSYVGLADTQY
- 10 TRBV2 ASSVTPQPQH
- 12 TRBV5-1 ASSIPQNTGELF
- 12 TRBV11-2 ASSSSRGGWEQY
- 14 TRBV5-4 ASSQRGIYAGNTIY
TRBD1 12 TRBV19 ASSIQGDLQPQH
- 14 TRBV16 ASSQTRSGATDTQY
TRBD1 13 TRBV5-1 ASSLTGGTGNTIY
- 12 TRBV5-1 ASSLEASVNEQF
- 14 TRBV28 ASSLGPGPSEETQY
TRBD1 12 TRBV7-8 ASSLGTGGPEQF
- 14 TRBV11-3 ASSFGREVGQETQY
TRBD2 13 TRBV7-2 ASSSYGGAGFEQF
- 13 TRBV25-1 ASSEYSHGGETQY
TRBD2 15 TRBV29-1 SVEGLASGRAVRTQY
- 11 TRBV29-1 SALTDNQETQY
TRBD1 12 TRBV19 ASSWGQGSNEQF
- 10 TRBV28 ASSLQGTEAF
- 18 TRBV24-1 ATSPRNECPGGRFRYGYT
- 9 TRBV19 ASSYGGIAF
TRBD2 14 TRBV7-3 ASSKTSAIDTDTQY
- 12 TRBV9 ASSATSLSSEQF
TRBD2 14 TRBV5-1 ASSLVRGGGADTQY
TRBD1 11 TRBV7-3 ASSRGQGEGYT
- 12 TRBV5-1 ASSGTGSTDTQY
- 14 TRBV27 ASSSARGLVNTEAF
- 10 TRBV11-2 ASSFQDNEQF
- 12 TRBV4-3 ASSQDGGNTEAF
- 13 TRBV5-1 ASSPGPGTNEKLF
- 12 TRBV6-5 ASRPLGQNEKLF
- 12 TRBV4-1 ASSRADRSYGYT
- 11 TRBV9 ASSPQVTDTQY
- 15 TRBV4-2 ASSQEATGAYYGELF
TRBD1 11 TRBV28 ASSPGQLETQY
- 14 TRBV5-5 ASSLDPGRQNTEAF
TRBD1 10 TRBV10-3 AIGQGAIEQY
- 11 TRBV28 ASSRQWRHEQY
- 13 TRBV5-1 ASSYQDILNTEAF
- 12 TRBV2 ASSVGGPYNEQF
- 12 TRBV28 ASSLQTVNSPLH